This entry is about one TCR beta chain. The sample originates from a study of blood T cell repertoires in COVID-19. Produced via immunoSEQ multiplex PCR; TCRdb's table is partial and in-frame only. The sample includes about 160,000 clones, 92% of them seen just once. The germline V gene has CDR1 MNHNY and CDR2 SVGAGI (reference sequence). This CDR3 is built from 14 residues. V lost 6 bases and J lost 2; bases outside the gene matches: 7. The receptor comes from a man aged 25 to 40 with COVID-19, enrolled during active disease. This chain connects TRBV6-6 to TRBJ2-7; TRBD1 agrees at 7 bases. Material for sequencing was peripheral blood. CDR3 loop: CASSNTGAAYEQYF. CDR3 coding DNA: TGTGCCAGCAGCAATACAGGGGCCGCCTACGAGCAGTACTTC.